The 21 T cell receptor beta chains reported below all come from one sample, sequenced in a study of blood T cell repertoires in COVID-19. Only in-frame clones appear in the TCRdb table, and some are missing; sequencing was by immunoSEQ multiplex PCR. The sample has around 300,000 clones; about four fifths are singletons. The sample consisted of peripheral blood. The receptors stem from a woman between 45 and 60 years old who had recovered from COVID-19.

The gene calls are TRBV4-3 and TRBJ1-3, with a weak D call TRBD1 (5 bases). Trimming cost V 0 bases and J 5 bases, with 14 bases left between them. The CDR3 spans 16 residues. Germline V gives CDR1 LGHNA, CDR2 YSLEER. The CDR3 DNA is TGCGCCAGCAGCCAAGATTCGGCAGGGTTAAGAAACACCATATATTTT. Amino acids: CASSQDSAGLRNTIYF.

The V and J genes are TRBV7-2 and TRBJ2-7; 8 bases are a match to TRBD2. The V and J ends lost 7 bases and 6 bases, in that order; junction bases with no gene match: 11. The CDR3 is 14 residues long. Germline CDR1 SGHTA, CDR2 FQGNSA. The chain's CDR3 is CASNPGGGFSEQYF. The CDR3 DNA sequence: TGTGCCAGCAACCCCGGCGGGGGGTTCTCCGAGCAGTACTTC. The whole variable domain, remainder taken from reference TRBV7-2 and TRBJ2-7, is GAGVSQSPSNKVTEKGKDVELRCDPISGHTALYWYRQSLGQGLEFLIYFQGNSAPDKSGLPSDRFSAERTGGSVSTLTIQRTQQEDSAVYLCASNPGGGFSEQYFGPGTRLTVT.

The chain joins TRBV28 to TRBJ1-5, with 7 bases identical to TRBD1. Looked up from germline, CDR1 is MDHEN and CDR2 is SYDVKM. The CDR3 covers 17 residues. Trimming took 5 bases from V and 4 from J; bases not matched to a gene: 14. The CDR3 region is CASSIGLTGRLNQPQHF. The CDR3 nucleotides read TGTGCCAGCAGTATCGGACTGACAGGGAGGCTTAATCAGCCCCAGCATTTT.

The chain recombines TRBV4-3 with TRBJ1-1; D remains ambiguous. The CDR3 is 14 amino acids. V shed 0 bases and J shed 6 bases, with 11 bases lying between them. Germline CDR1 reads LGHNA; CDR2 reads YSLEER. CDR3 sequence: CASSQDLGFAEAFF. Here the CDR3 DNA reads TGCGCCAGCAGCCAAGATCTCGGTTTTGCTGAAGCTTTCTTT.

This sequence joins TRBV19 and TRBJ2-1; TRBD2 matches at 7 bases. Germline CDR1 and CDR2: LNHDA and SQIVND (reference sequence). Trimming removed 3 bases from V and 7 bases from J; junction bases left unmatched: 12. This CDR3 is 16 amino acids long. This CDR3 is CASSIFPSGTGNEQFF. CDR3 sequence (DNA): TGTGCCAGTAGTATCTTCCCTAGCGGTACTGGGAATGAGCAGTTCTTC. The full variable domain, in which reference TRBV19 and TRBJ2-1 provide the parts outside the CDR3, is DGGITQSPKYLFRKEGQNVTLSCEQNLNHDAMYWYRQDPGQGLRLIYYSQIVNDFQKGDIAEGYSVSREKKESFPLTVTSAQKNPTAFYLCASSIFPSGTGNEQFFGPGTRLTVL.

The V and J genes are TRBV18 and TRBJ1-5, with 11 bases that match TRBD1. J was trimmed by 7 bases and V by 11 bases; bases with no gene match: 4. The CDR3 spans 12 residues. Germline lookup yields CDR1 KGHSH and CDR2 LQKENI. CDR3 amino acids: CAGGQGGQPQHF. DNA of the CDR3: TGTGCCGGGGGACAGGGGGGCCAGCCCCAGCATTTT.

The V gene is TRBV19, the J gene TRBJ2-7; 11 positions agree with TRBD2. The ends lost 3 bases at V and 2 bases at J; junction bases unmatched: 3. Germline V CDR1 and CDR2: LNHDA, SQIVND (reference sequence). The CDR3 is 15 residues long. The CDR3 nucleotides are TGTGCCAGTAGTATCCTAGCGGGGGGAACCTACGAGCAGTACTTC. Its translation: CASSILAGGTYEQYF.

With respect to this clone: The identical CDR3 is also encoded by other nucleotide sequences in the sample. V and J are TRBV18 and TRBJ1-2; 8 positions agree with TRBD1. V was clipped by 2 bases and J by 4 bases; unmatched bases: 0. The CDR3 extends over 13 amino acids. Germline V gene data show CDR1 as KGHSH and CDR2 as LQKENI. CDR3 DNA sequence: TGTGCCAGCTCACCAGACAGGGGCTATGGCTACACCTTC. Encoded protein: CASSPDRGYGYTF.

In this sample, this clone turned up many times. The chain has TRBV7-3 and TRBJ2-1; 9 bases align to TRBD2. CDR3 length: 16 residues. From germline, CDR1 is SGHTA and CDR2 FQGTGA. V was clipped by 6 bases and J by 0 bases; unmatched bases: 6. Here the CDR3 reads CASSPSGISSYNEQFF. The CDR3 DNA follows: TGTGCCAGCAGTCCTAGCGGGATTAGCTCCTACAATGAGCAGTTCTTC.

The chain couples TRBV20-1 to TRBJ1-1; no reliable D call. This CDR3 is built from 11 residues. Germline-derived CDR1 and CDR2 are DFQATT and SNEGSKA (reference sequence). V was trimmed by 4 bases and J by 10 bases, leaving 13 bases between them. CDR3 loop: CSATPLAAAFF. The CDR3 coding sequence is TGCAGTGCTACCCCTTTAGCTGCAGCTTTCTTT.

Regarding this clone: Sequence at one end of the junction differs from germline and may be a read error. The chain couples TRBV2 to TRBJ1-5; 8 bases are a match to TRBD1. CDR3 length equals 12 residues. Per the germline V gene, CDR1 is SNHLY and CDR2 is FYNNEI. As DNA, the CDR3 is TGTGCCAGCACAGGGGGCAAACAGCCCCAGCATTTT. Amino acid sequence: CASTGGKQPQHF.

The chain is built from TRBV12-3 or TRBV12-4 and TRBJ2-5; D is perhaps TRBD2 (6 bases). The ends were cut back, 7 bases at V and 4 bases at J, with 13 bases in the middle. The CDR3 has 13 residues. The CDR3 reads CASTPTSIETQYF. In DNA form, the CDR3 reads TGTGCCAGCACCCCGACTAGTATAGAGACCCAGTACTTC.

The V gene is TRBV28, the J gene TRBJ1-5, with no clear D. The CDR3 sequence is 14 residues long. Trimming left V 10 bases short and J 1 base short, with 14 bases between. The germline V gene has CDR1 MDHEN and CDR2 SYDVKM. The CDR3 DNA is TGTGCCACCACCCGGCGGGGAAGCAATCAGCCCCAGCATTTT. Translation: CATTRRGSNQPQHF.

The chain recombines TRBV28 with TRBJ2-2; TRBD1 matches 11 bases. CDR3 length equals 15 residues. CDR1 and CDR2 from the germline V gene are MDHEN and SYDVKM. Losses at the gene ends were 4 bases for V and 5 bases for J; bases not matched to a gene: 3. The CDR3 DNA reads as TGTGCCAGCAGTTGGGGGACAGGGGGGACCGGGGAGCTGTTTTTT. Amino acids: CASSWGTGGTGELFF.

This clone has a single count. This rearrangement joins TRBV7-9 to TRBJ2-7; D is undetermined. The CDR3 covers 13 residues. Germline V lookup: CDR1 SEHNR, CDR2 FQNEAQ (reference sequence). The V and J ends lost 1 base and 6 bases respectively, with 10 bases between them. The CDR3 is CASSLGASREQYF. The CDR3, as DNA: TGTGCCAGCAGCTTAGGTGCAAGCCGCGAGCAGTACTTC.

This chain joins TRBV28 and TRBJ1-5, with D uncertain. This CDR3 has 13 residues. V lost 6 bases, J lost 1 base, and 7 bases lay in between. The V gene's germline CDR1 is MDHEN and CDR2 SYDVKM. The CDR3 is CASSSASNQPQHF. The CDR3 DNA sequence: TGTGCCAGCAGCAGTGCAAGCAATCAGCCCCAGCATTTT.

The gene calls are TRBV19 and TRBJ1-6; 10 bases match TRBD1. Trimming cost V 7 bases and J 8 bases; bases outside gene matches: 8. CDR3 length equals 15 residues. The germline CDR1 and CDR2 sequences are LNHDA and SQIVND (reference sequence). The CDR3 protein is CASTPTGGMDSPLHF. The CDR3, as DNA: TGTGCCAGTACCCCGACAGGGGGCATGGATTCACCCCTCCACTTT.

Written as DNA, the CDR3 is TGTGCCACCCGGGACAGGGCCTATAATTCACCCCTCCACTTT. Protein: CATRDRAYNSPLHF. The chain combines TRBV2 with TRBJ1-6; TRBD1 matches at 9 bases. The germline CDR1 and CDR2 sequences are SNHLY and FYNNEI. With 10 bases clipped from V and 2 bases from J, the junction kept 3 bases outside the gene matches. The CDR3 contains 14 residues. Full variable domain (missing parts from reference TRBV2 and TRBJ1-6): EPEVTQTPSHQVTQMGQEVILRCVPISNHLYFYWYRQILGQKVEFLVSFYNNEISEKSEIFDDQFSVERPDGSNFTLKIRSTKLEDSAMYFCATRDRAYNSPLHFGNGTRLTVT.

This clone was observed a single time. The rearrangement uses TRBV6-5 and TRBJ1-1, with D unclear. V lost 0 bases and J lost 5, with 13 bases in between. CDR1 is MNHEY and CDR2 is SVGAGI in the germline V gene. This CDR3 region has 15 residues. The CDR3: CASSYSAGLRTEAFF. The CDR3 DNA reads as TGTGCCAGCAGTTACTCGGCCGGACTACGGACTGAAGCTTTCTTT.

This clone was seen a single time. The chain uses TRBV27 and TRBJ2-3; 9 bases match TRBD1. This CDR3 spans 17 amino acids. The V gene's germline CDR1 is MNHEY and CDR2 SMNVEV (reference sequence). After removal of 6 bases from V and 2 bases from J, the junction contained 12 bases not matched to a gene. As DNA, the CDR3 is TGTGCCAGCAGCCGGACCTTTGGGACAGGGCTCACAGATACGCAGTATTTT. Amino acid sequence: CASSRTFGTGLTDTQYF.

CDR3 sequence: CAGRTGDDQPQHF. CDR3 bases: TGTGCCGGCCGGACAGGGGATGATCAGCCCCAGCATTTT. V usage is TRBV2 and J usage is TRBJ1-5, with 9 bases aligning to TRBD1. The CDR3 extends over 13 amino acids. Germline V CDR1 and CDR2: SNHLY, FYNNEI. With 11 bases clipped from V and 5 bases from J, the junction kept 7 bases outside the gene matches.